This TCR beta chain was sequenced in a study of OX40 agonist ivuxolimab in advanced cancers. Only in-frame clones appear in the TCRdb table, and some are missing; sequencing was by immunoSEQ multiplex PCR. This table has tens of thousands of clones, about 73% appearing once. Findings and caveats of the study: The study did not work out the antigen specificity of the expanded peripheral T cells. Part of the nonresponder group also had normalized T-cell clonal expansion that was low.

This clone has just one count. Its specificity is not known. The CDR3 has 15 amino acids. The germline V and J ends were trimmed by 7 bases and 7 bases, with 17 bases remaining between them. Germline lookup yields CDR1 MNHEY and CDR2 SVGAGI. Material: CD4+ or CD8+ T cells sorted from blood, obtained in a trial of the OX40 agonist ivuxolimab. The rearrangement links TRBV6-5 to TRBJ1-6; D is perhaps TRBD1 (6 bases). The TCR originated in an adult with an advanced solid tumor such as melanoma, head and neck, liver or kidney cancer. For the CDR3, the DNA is TGTGCCAGCACCACCTCGGGGAGGGGGAATTCACCCCTCCACTTT. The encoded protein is CASTTSGRGNSPLHF.